This TCR beta chain was sequenced in a study of graft-versus-host responses after intestinal transplantation. Study context: Recipients obtained multivisceral, liver-intestinal, or isolated intestinal transplants.

Comment on this clone: No antigen is known for it.

General study points: In patients with graft-donor T cell macrochimerism, allograft graft-versus-host to host-versus-graft clonal ratios were high. HvG clone declines early post-transplant were associated with peak circulating GvH levels.

Germline values: CDR1 SGHRS, CDR2 YFSETQ. The CDR3 sequence is 16 residues long. The V end lost 0 bases, the J end lost 0 bases, and 11 bases lay between the germline ends. Some clones are missing from TCRdb's copy, which holds only in-frame ones; the method was immunoSEQ multiplex PCR. The data show about 59,000 clones, almost 95% seen once. This specimen consisted of unstimulated CD4+ T cells sorted from spleen or lymph node cells, obtained before transplant. The J gene is TRBJ2-3, the V gene TRBV5-1; D ambiguous. The TCR sequence derives from a human donor who was the organ donor for an intestinal transplant. CDR3 sequence (DNA): TGCGCCAGCAGCTTGGGACTTGACATTAGCACAGATACGCAGTATTTT. This gives the protein CASSLGLDISTDTQYF.